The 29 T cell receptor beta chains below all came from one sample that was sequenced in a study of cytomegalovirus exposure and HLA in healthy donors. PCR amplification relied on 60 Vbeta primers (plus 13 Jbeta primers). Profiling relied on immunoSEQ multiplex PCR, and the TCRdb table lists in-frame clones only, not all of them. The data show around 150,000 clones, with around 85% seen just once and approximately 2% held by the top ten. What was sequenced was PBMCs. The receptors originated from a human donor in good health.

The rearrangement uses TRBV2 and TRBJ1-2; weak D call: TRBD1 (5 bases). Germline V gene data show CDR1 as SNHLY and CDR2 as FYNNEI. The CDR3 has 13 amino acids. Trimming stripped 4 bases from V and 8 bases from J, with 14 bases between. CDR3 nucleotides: TGTGCCAGCAGTGGGGTCAGGGCTGAAGGCTACACCTTC. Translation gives CASSGVRAEGYTF.

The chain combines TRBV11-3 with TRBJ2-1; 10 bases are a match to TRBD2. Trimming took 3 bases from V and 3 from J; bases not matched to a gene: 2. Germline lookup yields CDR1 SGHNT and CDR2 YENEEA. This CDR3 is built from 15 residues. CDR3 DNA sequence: TGTGCCAGCAGCTTCCGGACTAGCGGCTACAATGAGCAGTTCTTC. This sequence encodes CASSFRTSGYNEQFF.

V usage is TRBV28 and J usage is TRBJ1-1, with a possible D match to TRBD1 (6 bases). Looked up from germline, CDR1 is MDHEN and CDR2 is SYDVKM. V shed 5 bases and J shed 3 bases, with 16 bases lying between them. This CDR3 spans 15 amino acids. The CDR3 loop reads CASSPGGTGYTEAFF. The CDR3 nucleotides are TGTGCCAGCAGTCCGGGGGGAACAGGGTACACTGAAGCTTTCTTT.

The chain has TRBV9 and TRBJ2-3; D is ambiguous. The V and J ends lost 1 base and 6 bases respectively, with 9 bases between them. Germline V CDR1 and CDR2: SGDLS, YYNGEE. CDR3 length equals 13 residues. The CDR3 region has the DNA TGTGCCAGCAGCGTAAGCCCATTGGATACGCAGTATTTT. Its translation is CASSVSPLDTQYF.

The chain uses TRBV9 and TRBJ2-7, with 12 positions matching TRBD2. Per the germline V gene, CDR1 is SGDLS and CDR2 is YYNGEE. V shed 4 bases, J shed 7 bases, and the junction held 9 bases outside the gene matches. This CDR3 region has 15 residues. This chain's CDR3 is CASSPLSSGGAEQYF. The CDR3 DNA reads TGTGCCAGCAGCCCTCTTTCTAGCGGGGGGGCAGAGCAGTACTTC.

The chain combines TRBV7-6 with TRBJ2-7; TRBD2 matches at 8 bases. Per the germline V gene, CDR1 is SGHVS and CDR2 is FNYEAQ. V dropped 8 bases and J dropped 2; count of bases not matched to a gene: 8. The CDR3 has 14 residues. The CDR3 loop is CASAGGPDPYEQYF. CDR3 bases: TGTGCCAGCGCGGGGGGCCCAGACCCCTACGAGCAGTACTTC.

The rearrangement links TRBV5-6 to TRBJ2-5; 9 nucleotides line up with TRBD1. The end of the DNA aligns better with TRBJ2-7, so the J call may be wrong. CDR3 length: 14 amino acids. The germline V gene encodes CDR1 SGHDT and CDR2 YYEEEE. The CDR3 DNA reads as TGTGCCAGCAGCTTGACAGGGGGCTACAACGAGCAGTACTTC. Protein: CASSLTGGYNEQYF.

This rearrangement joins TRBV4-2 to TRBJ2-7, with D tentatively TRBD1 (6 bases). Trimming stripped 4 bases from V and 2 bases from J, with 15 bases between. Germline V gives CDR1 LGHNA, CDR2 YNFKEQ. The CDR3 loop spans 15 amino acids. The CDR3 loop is CASSPGNRETYEQYF. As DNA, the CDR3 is TGTGCCAGCAGCCCGGGGAACAGGGAGACCTACGAGCAGTACTTC.

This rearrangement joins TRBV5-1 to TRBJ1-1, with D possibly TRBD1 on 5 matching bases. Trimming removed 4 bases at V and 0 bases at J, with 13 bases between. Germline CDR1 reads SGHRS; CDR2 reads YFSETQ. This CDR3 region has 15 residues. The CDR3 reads CASSQGGPMNTEAFF. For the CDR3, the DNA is TGCGCCAGCAGCCAGGGAGGGCCCATGAACACTGAAGCTTTCTTT.

DNA of the CDR3: TGTGCCAGCAGTGCAGACAGATACGGCTACACCTTC. Amino acid sequence: CASSADRYGYTF. The V call is TRBV6-1, the J call TRBJ1-2, with D possibly TRBD1 on 5 matching bases. Germline V lookup: CDR1 MNHNS, CDR2 SASEGT. V lost 4 bases and J lost 8, with 11 bases in between. This CDR3 spans 12 amino acids.

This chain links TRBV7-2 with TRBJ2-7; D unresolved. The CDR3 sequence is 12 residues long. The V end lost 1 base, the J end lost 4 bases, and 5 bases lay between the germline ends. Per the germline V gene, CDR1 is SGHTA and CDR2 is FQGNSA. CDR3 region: CASSLVPYEQYF. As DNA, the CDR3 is TGTGCCAGCAGCTTAGTTCCTTACGAGCAGTACTTC.

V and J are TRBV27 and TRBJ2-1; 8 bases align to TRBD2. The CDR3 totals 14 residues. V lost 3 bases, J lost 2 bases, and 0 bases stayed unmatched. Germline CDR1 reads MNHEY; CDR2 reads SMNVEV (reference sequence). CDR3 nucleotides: TGTGCCAGCAGTTTTAGCGGGGCCTACAATGAGCAGTTCTTC. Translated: CASSFSGAYNEQFF.

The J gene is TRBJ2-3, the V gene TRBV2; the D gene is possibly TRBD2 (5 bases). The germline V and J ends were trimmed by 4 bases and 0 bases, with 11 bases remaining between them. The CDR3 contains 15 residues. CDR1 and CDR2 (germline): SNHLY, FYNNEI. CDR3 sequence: CASSVGLTSTDTQYF. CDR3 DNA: TGTGCCAGCAGTGTAGGACTGACTAGCACAGATACGCAGTATTTT.

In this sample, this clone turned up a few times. The CDR3 coding sequence is TGTGCCAGCAGGGGGGACAGTTCCCGGCAGTACTTC. Amino acid sequence: CASRGDSSRQYF. V is TRBV2 and J is TRBJ2-7; 7 nucleotides agree with TRBD1. Trimming took 6 bases from V and 9 from J; bases not matched to a gene: 8. Germline loops: CDR1 SNHLY, CDR2 FYNNEI. The CDR3 contains 12 residues.

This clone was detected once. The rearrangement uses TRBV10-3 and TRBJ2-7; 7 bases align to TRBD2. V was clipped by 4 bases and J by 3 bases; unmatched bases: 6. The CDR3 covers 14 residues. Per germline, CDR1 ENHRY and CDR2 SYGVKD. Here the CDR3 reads CAISGGAGVYEQYF. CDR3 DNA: TGTGCCATCAGTGGTGGGGCGGGGGTCTACGAGCAGTACTTC.

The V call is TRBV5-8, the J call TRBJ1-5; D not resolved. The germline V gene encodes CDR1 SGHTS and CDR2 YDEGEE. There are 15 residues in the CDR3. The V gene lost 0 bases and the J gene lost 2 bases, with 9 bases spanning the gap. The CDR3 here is CASSLAGYGNQPQHF. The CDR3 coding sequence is TGTGCCAGCAGCTTGGCCGGGTATGGCAATCAGCCCCAGCATTTT.

As DNA, the CDR3 is TGTGCCAGCAGTTACAGGCAGGGGGACAAAAACATTCAGTACTTC. It codes for CASSYRQGDKNIQYF. The rearrangement links TRBV6-6 to TRBJ2-4; TRBD1 matches at 7 bases. Germline V gene lookup returns CDR1 MNHNY and CDR2 SVGAGI (reference sequence). Germline trimming cut 2 bases from V and 3 bases from J; bases unmatched to any gene: 4. This CDR3 has 15 residues.

CDR3: CASSGGTSTDTQYF. In DNA form, the CDR3 reads TGTGCCAGCAGCGGAGGGACTAGCACAGATACGCAGTATTTT. The V gene is TRBV6-5, the J gene TRBJ2-3, with D perhaps matching TRBD2 (6 bases). The CDR3 is 14 amino acids. Per the germline V gene, CDR1 is MNHEY and CDR2 is SVGAGI. The ends were cut back, 6 bases at V and 0 bases at J, with 10 bases in the middle.

The DNA for the CDR3 is TGTGCCAGCCGGGACAGAGAGTACTACGAGCAGTACTTC. Its protein is CASRDREYYEQYF. The rearrangement links TRBV6-5 to TRBJ2-7; 7 positions match TRBD1. This CDR3 is 13 amino acids long. With V trimmed by 8 bases and J by 3 bases, 7 bases remained unmatched. The germline gives CDR1 MNHEY, CDR2 SVGAGI.

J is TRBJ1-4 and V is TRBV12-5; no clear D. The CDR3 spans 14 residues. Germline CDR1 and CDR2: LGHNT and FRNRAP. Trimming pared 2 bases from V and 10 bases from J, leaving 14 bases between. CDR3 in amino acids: CASGLSAGDGKLFF. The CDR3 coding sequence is TGTGCTAGTGGTTTGTCCGCCGGAGATGGAAAACTGTTTTTT.

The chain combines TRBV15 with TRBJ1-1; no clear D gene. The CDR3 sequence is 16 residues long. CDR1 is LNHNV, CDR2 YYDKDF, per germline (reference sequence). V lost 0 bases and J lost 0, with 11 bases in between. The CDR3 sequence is CATSREAPLMNTEAFF. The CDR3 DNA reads TGTGCCACCAGCAGAGAGGCACCGCTGATGAACACTGAAGCTTTCTTT. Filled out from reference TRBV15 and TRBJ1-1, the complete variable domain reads DAMVIQNPRYQVTQFGKPVTLSCSQTLNHNVMYWYQQKSSQAPKLLFHYYDKDFNNEADTPDNFQSRRPNTSFCFLDIRSPGLGDTAMYLCATSREAPLMNTEAFFGQGTRLTVV.

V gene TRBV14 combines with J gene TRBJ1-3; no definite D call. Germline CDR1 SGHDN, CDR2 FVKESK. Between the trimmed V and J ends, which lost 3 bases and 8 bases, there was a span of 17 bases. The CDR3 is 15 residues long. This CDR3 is CASSHTRSLLYTIYF. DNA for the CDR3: TGTGCCAGCAGCCACACGAGATCTTTACTGTACACCATATATTTT.

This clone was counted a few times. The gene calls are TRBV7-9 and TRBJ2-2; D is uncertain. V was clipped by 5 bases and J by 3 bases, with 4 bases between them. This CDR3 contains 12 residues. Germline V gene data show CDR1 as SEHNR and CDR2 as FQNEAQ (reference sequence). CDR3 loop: CASSLDTGELFF. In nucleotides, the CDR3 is TGTGCCAGCAGCCTCGACACCGGGGAGCTGTTTTTT.

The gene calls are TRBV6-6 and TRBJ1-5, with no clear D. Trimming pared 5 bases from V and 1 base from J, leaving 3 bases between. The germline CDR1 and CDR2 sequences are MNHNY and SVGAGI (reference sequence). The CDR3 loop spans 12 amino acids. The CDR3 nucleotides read TGTGCCAGCAGTCAGAGCAATCAGCCCCAGCATTTT. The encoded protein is CASSQSNQPQHF.

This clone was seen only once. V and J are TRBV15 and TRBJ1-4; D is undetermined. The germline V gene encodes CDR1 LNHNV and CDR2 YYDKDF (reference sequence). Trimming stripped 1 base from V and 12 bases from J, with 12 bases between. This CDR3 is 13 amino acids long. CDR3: CATSRAYRRELFF. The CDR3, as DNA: TGTGCCACCAGCAGAGCTTATCGTAGAGAACTGTTTTTT.

The DNA for the CDR3 is TGTGCCAGCAGCTTAGGAATGGGGACAGGTCGCGGCTACACCTTC. Its translation is CASSLGMGTGRGYTF. This chain links TRBV7-9 with TRBJ1-2; 8 positions match TRBD1. This CDR3 region has 15 residues. Germline CDR1 SEHNR, CDR2 FQNEAQ (reference sequence). With V trimmed by 1 base and J by 8 bases, 9 bases remained unmatched.

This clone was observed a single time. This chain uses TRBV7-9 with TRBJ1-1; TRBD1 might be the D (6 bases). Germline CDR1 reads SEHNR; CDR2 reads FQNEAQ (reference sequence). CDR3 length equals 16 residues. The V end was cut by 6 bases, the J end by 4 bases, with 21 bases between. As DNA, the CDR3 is TGTGCCAGCAGACCCTATCGGGGGGGCGAGGGCACTGAAGCTTTCTTT. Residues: CASRPYRGGEGTEAFF.

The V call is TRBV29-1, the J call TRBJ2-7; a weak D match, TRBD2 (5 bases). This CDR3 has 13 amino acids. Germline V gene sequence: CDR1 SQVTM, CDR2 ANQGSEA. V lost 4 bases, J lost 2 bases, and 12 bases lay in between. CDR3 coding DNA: TGCAGCGTTGGGCGGGCCGGCGCCTACGAGCAGTACTTC. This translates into CSVGRAGAYEQYF.

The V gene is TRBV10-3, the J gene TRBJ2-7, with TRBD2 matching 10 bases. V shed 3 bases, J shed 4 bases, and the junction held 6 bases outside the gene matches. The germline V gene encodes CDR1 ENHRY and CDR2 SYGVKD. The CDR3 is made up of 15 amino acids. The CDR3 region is CAISEGSSGGYEQYF. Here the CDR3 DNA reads TGTGCCATCAGTGAAGGTAGTAGCGGGGGGTACGAGCAGTACTTC.